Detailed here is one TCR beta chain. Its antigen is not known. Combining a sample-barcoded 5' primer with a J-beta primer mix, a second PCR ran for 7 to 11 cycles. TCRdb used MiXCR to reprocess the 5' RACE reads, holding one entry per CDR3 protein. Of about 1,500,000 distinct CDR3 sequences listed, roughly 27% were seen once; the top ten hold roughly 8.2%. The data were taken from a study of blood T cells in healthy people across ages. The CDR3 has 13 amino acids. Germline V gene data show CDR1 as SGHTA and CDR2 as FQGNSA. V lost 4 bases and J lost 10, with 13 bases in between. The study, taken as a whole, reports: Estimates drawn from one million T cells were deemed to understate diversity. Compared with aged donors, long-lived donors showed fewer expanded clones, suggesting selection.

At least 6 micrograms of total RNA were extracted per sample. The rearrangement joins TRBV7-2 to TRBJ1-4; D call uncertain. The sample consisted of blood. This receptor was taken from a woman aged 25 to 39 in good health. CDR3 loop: CASSSDPGRKLFF. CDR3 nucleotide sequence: TGTGCCAGCAGCTCGGACCCTGGGAGAAAACTGTTTTTT.